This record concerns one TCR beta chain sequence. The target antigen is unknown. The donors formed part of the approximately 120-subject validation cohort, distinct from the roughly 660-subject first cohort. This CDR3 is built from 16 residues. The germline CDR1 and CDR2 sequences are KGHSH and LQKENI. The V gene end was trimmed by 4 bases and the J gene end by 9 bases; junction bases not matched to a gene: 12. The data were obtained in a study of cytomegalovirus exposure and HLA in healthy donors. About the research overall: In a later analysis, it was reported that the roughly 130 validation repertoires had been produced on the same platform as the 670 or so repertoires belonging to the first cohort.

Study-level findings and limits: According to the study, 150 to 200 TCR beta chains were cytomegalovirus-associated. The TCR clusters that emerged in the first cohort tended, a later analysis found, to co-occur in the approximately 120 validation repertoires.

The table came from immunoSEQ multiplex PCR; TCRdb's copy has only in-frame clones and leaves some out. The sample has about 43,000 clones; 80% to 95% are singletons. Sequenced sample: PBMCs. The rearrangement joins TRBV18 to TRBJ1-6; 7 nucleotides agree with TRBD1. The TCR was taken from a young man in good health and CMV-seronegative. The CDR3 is CASSLGTVPSGSPLHF. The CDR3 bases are TGTGCCAGCTCACTAGGGACAGTCCCCTCGGGTTCACCCCTCCACTTT.